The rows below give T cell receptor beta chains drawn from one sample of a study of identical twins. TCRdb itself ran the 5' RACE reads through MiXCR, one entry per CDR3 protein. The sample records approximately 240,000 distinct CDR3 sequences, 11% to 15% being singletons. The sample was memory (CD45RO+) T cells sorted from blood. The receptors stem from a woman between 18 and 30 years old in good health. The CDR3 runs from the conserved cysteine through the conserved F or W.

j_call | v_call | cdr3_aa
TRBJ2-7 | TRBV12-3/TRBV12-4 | CASSFGVGKSSYEQYF
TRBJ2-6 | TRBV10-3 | CAISDPSGANVLTF
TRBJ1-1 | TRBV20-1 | CSARVGGSSTEAFF
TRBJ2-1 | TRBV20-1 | CSAPGRSNNEQFF
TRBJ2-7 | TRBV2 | CASRASGTGRNEQYF
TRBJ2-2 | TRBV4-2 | CASSQKGTGELFF
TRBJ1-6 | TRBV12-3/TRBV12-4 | CASGGTGGSSPLHF
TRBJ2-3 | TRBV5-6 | CASSLRRLATDTQYF
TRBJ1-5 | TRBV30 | CAWSRQQYQPQHF
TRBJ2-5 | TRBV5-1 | CASSLEGQRETQYF
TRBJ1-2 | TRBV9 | CASSVEQVSYGYTF
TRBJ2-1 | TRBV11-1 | CASSSQGYNEQFF
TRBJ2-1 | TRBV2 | CASSETGWQFF
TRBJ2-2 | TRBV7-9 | CASSLEDWAAGTGELFF
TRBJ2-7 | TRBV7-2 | CASSPTYEQYF
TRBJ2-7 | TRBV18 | CASGRGLSYEQYF
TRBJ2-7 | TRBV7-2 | CASSQTIYEQYF
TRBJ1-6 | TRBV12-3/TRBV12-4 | CASSLSDRGSPLHF
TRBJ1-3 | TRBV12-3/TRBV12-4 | CASSRSPGPKGGNTIYF
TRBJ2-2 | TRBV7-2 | CASSSLTAPNTGELFF
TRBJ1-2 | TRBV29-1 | CSVASGAGGYTF
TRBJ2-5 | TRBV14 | CASSQILAGAQETQYF
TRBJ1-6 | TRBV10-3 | CAIRFRQGDNSPLHF
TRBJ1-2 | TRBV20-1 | CSARDMGSYGYTF
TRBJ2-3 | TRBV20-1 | CSARDLKDHTDTQYF
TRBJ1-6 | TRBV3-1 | CASSQVLSSPLHF
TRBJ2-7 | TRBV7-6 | CASDPGTGGYEQYF
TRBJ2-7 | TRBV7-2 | CASSLKAGAGTEQYF
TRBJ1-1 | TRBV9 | CASSVAGQNTEAFF
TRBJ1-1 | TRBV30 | CAWRWNTEAFF
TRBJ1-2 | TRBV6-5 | CASSYQNGYTF
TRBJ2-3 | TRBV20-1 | CSADSQRGPLDTQYF
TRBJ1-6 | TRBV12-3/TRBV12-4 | CASSLDRINSPLHF
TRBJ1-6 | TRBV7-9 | CASSLTFNSPLHF
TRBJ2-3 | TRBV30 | CAWGRGGVADTQYF